These 30 T cell receptor beta chains originate from one sample sequenced in a study of blood T cell repertoires in COVID-19. Generated by immunoSEQ multiplex PCR, the TCRdb table keeps only in-frame clones and is missing some. The sample lists about 29,000 clones, around 89% seen once, with around a sixth in the top ten. The sample comprised peripheral blood. Source of these receptors: a man older than 75 with acute or convalescent COVID-19.

DNA for the CDR3: TGTGCCTGGGAAGAGAGGCCCTTTAACACTGAAGCTTTCTTT. Protein sequence: CAWEERPFNTEAFF. The V gene is TRBV30, the J gene TRBJ1-1; the D is unclear. The CDR3 has 14 residues. Trimming took 5 bases from V and 2 from J, leaving 15 bases between them. Germline CDR1 GTSNPN, CDR2 SVGIG (reference sequence).

The chain uses TRBV11-2 and TRBJ2-3, with no clear D. CDR1 is SGHAT, CDR2 FQNNGV, per germline. The CDR3 is 12 residues long. Trimming took off 4 bases at V and 2 bases at J, with 4 bases between the two ends. CDR3 DNA: TGTGCCAGCAGCTCTATCACAGATACGCAGTATTTT. This encodes CASSSITDTQYF.

The rearrangement uses TRBV19 and TRBJ1-2, with TRBD1 identical over 9 bases. The CDR3 has 17 residues. V shed 6 bases and J 5 bases; nucleotides not matched to a gene: 16. The germline V gene has CDR1 LNHDA and CDR2 SQIVND (reference sequence). CDR3 bases: TGTGCCAGTAGCATCGGGGGTCCGGGACAGGGCTGGTATGGCTACACCTTC. The encoded protein is CASSIGGPGQGWYGYTF.

There are a few counts of this clone. V and J are TRBV5-4 and TRBJ1-2; 7 bases map to TRBD1. This CDR3 region has 13 residues. V gave up 0 bases and J gave up 4 bases; unmatched junction bases: 0. Germline V gene lookup returns CDR1 SGHNT and CDR2 YYREEE (reference sequence). CDR3 sequence (DNA): TGTGCCAGCAGCTTGGCAGGGGGCTATGGCTACACCTTC. Its protein is CASSLAGGYGYTF. Drawing the rest from reference TRBV5-4 and TRBJ1-2, the complete variable domain is ETGVTQSPTHLIKTRGQQVTLRCSSQSGHNTVSWYQQALGQGPQFIFQYYREEENGRGNFPPRFSGLQFPNYSSELNVNALELDDSALYLCASSLAGGYGYTFGSGTRLTVV.

The chain joins TRBV28 to TRBJ2-7, with D tentatively TRBD1 (5 bases). The germline CDR1 and CDR2 sequences are MDHEN and SYDVKM. The CDR3 runs to 15 residues. The V gene lost 3 bases and the J gene lost 2 bases, with 14 bases spanning the gap. The CDR3, as DNA: TGTGCCAGCAGTTTCCCCTCCAGGGCGGCCTACGAGCAGTACTTC. It is translated as CASSFPSRAAYEQYF.

J is TRBJ1-2 and V is TRBV18, with a tentative D call TRBD1 (5 bases). Trimming removed 3 bases from V and 0 bases from J, with 11 bases in between. This CDR3 spans 15 amino acids. The germline V gene has CDR1 KGHSH and CDR2 LQKENI. CDR3 protein: CASSPLQESNYGYTF. CDR3 nucleotides: TGTGCCAGCTCACCCTTACAGGAATCTAACTATGGCTACACCTTC.

The J gene is TRBJ1-4, the V gene TRBV30, with TRBD1 matching over 7 bases. CDR3 length equals 14 residues. Germline loops: CDR1 GTSNPN, CDR2 SVGIG (reference sequence). Losses at the gene ends were 4 bases for V and 13 bases for J; bases not matched to a gene: 15. The CDR3: CAWKYGLGRQGLFF. CDR3 bases: TGTGCCTGGAAATATGGCCTTGGGCGACAGGGACTGTTTTTT.

The chain is built from TRBV5-1 and TRBJ1-1, with D hard to call. CDR1 is SGHRS, CDR2 YFSETQ, per germline. The CDR3 loop spans 15 amino acids. The germline V and J ends were trimmed by 4 bases and 3 bases, with 16 bases remaining between them. CDR3 sequence: CASSPLVGSDTEAFF. CDR3 nucleotide sequence: TGCGCCAGCAGCCCCCTGGTAGGGAGTGACACTGAAGCTTTCTTT.

This clone appeared a single time. CDR3 amino acids: CASRGQGVTYNSPLHF. The CDR3 region has the DNA TGTGCCAGTAGGGGCCAGGGTGTCACCTATAATTCACCCCTCCACTTT. J is TRBJ1-6 and V is TRBV19, with D possibly TRBD1 on 5 matching bases. The CDR3 is 16 amino acids. Trimming pared 6 bases from V and 2 bases from J, leaving 14 bases between. The V gene's germline CDR1 is LNHDA and CDR2 SQIVND (reference sequence).

J is TRBJ1-2 and V is TRBV30, with D perhaps TRBD1 (6 bases). The V end was cut by 8 bases, the J end by 6 bases, with 19 bases between. The CDR3 runs to 13 residues. The germline V gene has CDR1 GTSNPN and CDR2 SVGIG (reference sequence). CDR3 amino acids: CARAHDRPDGYTF. The CDR3 bases are TGTGCCCGCGCGCATGACAGGCCGGATGGCTACACCTTC. Full variable domain (outside the CDR3, taken from reference TRBV30 and TRBJ1-2): SQTIHQWPATLVQPVGSPLSLECTVEGTSNPNLYWYRQAAGRGLQLLFYSVGIGQISSEVPQNLSASRPQDRQFILSSKKLLLSDSGFYLCARAHDRPDGYTFGSGTRLTVV.

This clone appeared once. This rearrangement joins TRBV3-1 (or the pseudogene TRBV3-2) to TRBJ1-3, with TRBD1 as a possible D gene (5 bases). The length of the CDR3 is 16 residues. The V and J ends lost 2 bases and 1 base respectively, with 12 bases between them. Germline V gene data show CDR1 as LGHDT and CDR2 as YNNKEL (reference sequence). The CDR3 protein is CASSQHPPGSGNTIYF. The CDR3 coding sequence is TGTGCCAGCAGCCAACATCCTCCAGGGTCTGGAAACACCATATATTTT.

V usage is TRBV7-9 and J usage is TRBJ2-7; no clear D. Trimming shortened V by 1 base and J by 0 bases, and 7 bases separated the two germline ends. The CDR3 length is 14 residues. Germline V gives CDR1 SEHNR, CDR2 FQNEAQ (reference sequence). The CDR3 region has the DNA TGTGCCAGCAGCTTAGTAGCCAGCTCCTACGAGCAGTACTTC. This translates into CASSLVASSYEQYF.

V gene TRBV23-1 combines with J gene TRBJ1-2; D perhaps matches TRBD1 (5 bases). TRBV23-1 is flagged as an ORF with uncertain function. The CDR3 sequence is 15 residues long. V gave up 0 bases and J gave up 7 bases, with 15 bases separating them. The CDR3: CASSQSFREEGGYTF. CDR3 in DNA: TGCGCCAGCAGTCAATCTTTCAGGGAGGAGGGTGGCTACACCTTC.

This clone was counted once. The rearrangement links TRBV25-1 to TRBJ1-3; no firm D call. Per germline, CDR1 MGHDK and CDR2 SYGVNS. Trimming pared 8 bases from V and 4 bases from J, leaving 9 bases between. The CDR3 covers 12 residues. In DNA, the CDR3 is TGTGCCAGCTCGGGTTTGGGAAACACCATATATTTT. Protein product: CASSGLGNTIYF.

The chain has TRBV7-2 and TRBJ2-1; D is unresolved. The CDR3 is 12 residues long. Germline lookup yields CDR1 SGHTA and CDR2 FQGNSA. Trimming pared 5 bases from V and 5 bases from J, leaving 7 bases between. In DNA form, the CDR3 reads TGTGCCAGCAGCCTAATCCACAATGAGCAGTTCTTC. Amino acid sequence: CASSLIHNEQFF.

This rearrangement joins TRBV19 to TRBJ1-5; a possible D gene is TRBD1 (5 bases). This CDR3 spans 14 amino acids. CDR1 is LNHDA and CDR2 is SQIVND in the germline V gene (reference sequence). The ends were cut back, 7 bases at V and 4 bases at J, with 14 bases in the middle. This CDR3 reads CASNLQERNQPQHF. In nucleotides, the CDR3 is TGTGCCAGTAACCTACAGGAGAGGAATCAGCCCCAGCATTTT. Based on the CDR3 plus reference TRBV19 and TRBJ1-5, the full variable domain is DGGITQSPKYLFRKEGQNVTLSCEQNLNHDAMYWYRQDPGQGLRLIYYSQIVNDFQKGDIAEGYSVSREKKESFPLTVTSAQKNPTAFYLCASNLQERNQPQHFGDGTRLSIL.

This chain connects TRBV21-1 to TRBJ2-7; TRBD1, the table's D call, lacks a check against the DNA. TRBV21-1 is deemed a pseudogene. The CDR3 loop spans 16 amino acids. The CDR3 coding sequence is TGTGCCAGCAGCAATGGGGACAGCGAGGCGTCCTACGAGCAGTACTTC. Translation: CASSNGDSEASYEQYF.

The V call is TRBV5-1, the J call TRBJ1-2; 7 bases line up with TRBD1. Germline CDR1 reads SGHRS; CDR2 reads YFSETQ. V lost 4 bases, J lost 0 bases, and 9 bases stayed unmatched. CDR3 length: 16 amino acids. The CDR3 protein is CASSPTGTAANYGYTF. The DNA of the CDR3 is TGCGCCAGCAGCCCAACGGGGACAGCGGCTAACTATGGCTACACCTTC.

The V call is TRBV9, the J call TRBJ1-1, with no clear D. Trimming stripped 3 bases from V and 5 bases from J, with 11 bases between. The CDR3 sequence is 13 residues long. Per the germline V gene, CDR1 is SGDLS and CDR2 is YYNGEE. CDR3 sequence (DNA): TGTGCCAGCAGCGGAGGGTTCCGAACTGAAGCTTTCTTT. Translation gives CASSGGFRTEAFF.

The gene calls are TRBV27 and TRBJ2-3; 12 bases fit TRBD2. From germline, CDR1 is MNHEY and CDR2 SMNVEV (reference sequence). This CDR3 has 16 amino acids. Trimming cost V 6 bases and J 1 base; bases outside gene matches: 5. CDR3 in DNA: TGTGCCAGCAGCCGCCGACTAGCGGGGGGCACAGATACGCAGTATTTT. Its translation: CASSRRLAGGTDTQYF.

The genes are TRBV27 and TRBJ2-2; 8 bases match TRBD1. The CDR3 contains 16 residues. V trimming: 2 bases; J trimming: 5 bases; junction bases outside the gene matches: 7. The V gene's germline CDR1 is MNHEY and CDR2 SMNVEV (reference sequence). The CDR3 bases are TGTGCCAGCAGTTTACGACAGGGGATAGGGACCGGGGAGCTGTTTTTT. This gives the protein CASSLRQGIGTGELFF.

J is TRBJ1-4 and V is TRBV9; D perhaps matches TRBD1 (5 bases). Per germline, CDR1 SGDLS and CDR2 YYNGEE. The V gene lost 4 bases and the J gene lost 8 bases, with 24 bases spanning the gap. The CDR3 is 17 residues long. In DNA form, the CDR3 reads TGTGCCAGCAGCCCCCGGGAGGGCGGTTTAAGGGGCGAAAAACTGTTTTTT. Protein: CASSPREGGLRGEKLFF.

Only one count was recorded for this clone. The gene calls are TRBV7-7 and TRBJ2-5, with TRBD2 matching over 8 bases. Germline CDR1 SSHAT, CDR2 FNYEAQ (reference sequence). This CDR3 spans 15 amino acids. J lost 5 bases, V lost 5 bases, and 10 bases had no gene match. The CDR3: CASSPGLAWRETQYF. CDR3 nucleotides: TGTGCCAGCAGCCCAGGACTAGCATGGAGGGAGACCCAGTACTTC.

This chain connects TRBV11-2 to TRBJ2-1; 9 bases are shared with TRBD1. V dropped 3 bases and J dropped 8; count of bases not matched to a gene: 8. CDR1 is SGHAT and CDR2 is FQNNGV in the germline V gene. The CDR3 is 15 amino acids. This CDR3 reads CASSFTQGASYEQFF. CDR3 sequence (DNA): TGTGCCAGCAGCTTTACACAGGGGGCTTCGTATGAGCAGTTCTTC.

The chain recombines TRBV3-1 (or the pseudogene TRBV3-2) with TRBJ1-4; D is possibly TRBD1 (5 bases). Trimming shortened V by 0 bases and J by 7 bases, and 9 bases separated the two germline ends. The CDR3 length is 14 residues. Germline values: CDR1 LGHDT, CDR2 YNNKEL (reference sequence). The CDR3 loop is CASSQDTGREKLFF. The CDR3, as DNA: TGTGCCAGCAGCCAAGATACAGGACGTGAAAAACTGTTTTTT.

The CDR3 nucleotides read TGTGCCAGCAGCAGGAGGGGACAGGGCTACGAGCAGTACTTC. Translating it yields CASSRRGQGYEQYF. V usage is TRBV9 and J usage is TRBJ2-7; 9 bases match TRBD1. The CDR3 contains 14 residues. Germline lookup yields CDR1 SGDLS and CDR2 YYNGEE. Trimming removed 4 bases from V and 3 bases from J; junction bases left unmatched: 5.

In its sample, this clone is medium-sized (0.01 to 0.1%). V and J are TRBV28 and TRBJ2-7; D possibly corresponds to TRBD1 (5 bases). This CDR3 has 13 amino acids. V was pared by 6 bases and J by 0 bases, with 9 bases between. Germline assignment: CDR1 MDHEN and CDR2 SYDVKM. As DNA, the CDR3 is TGTGCCAGCAGAGGACACAGCTCCTACGAGCAGTACTTC. As protein: CASRGHSSYEQYF.

There are a few counts of this clone. This chain uses TRBV9 with TRBJ2-1; 10 bases match TRBD2. Germline lookup yields CDR1 SGDLS and CDR2 YYNGEE. This CDR3 is built from 15 residues. After removal of 4 bases from V and 5 bases from J, the junction contained 6 bases not matched to a gene. The CDR3 region has the DNA TGTGCCAGCAGCCCTGGACTAGCGGTGAACAATGAGCAGTTCTTC. Translation gives CASSPGLAVNNEQFF.

In nucleotides, the CDR3 is TGTGCCAGCTCACCGAGGCAGAACTATAATTCACCCCTCCACTTT. Its translation: CASSPRQNYNSPLHF. The gene calls are TRBV18 and TRBJ1-6; no firm D call. Trimming cost V 3 bases and J 3 bases, with 9 bases left between them. CDR3 length: 15 amino acids. Germline V gene lookup returns CDR1 KGHSH and CDR2 LQKENI. Drawing the rest from reference TRBV18 and TRBJ1-6, the complete variable domain is NAGVMQNPRHLVRRRGQEARLRCSPMKGHSHVYWYRQLPEEGLKFMVYLQKENIIDESGMPKERFSAEFPKEGPSILRIQQVVRGDSAAYFCASSPRQNYNSPLHFGNGTRLTVT.

V gene TRBV19 combines with J gene TRBJ2-6; a weak D match, TRBD2 (7 bases). This CDR3 region has 17 residues. Between the trimmed V and J ends, which lost 7 bases and 0 bases, there was a span of 16 bases. CDR1 LNHDA and CDR2 SQIVND come from the germline V gene (reference sequence). For the CDR3, the DNA is TGTGCCAGTACCTTGGGGGGGCCATTCTCTGGGGCCAACGTCCTGACTTTC. Translated: CASTLGGPFSGANVLTF.